One sample yielded the 26 T cell receptor beta chains listed below, sequenced in a study of read filtering for tumor transcriptome and immune sequencing. This library used around 400 ng RNA and molecular barcoded adaptors spanning alpha/delta and beta/gamma chains. Each CDR3 protein is one row after TCRdb ran MiXCR on the reads. The sample shows some 62,000 distinct CDR3 sequences, about 15% of them seen only once. Input material: a population of CD138-negative cells sorted from bone marrow. These TCRs come from a donor aged 40 or older with multiple myeloma.

This clonotype was recorded at least ten times. V gene TRBV12-3 or TRBV12-4 combines with J gene TRBJ1-2, with D possibly TRBD1 on 6 matching bases. There are 15 residues in the CDR3. V was clipped by 5 bases and J by 0 bases, with 13 bases between them. In DNA, the CDR3 is TGTGCCAGCAGTATGGGGGACACCCCTAACTATGGCTACACCTTC. Its protein product is CASSMGDTPNYGYTF.

This clonotype was seen at least ten times. V usage is TRBV29-1 and J usage is TRBJ1-1; maybe TRBD1 (5 bases). Germline V gives CDR1 SQVTM, CDR2 ANQGSEA. The CDR3 totals 10 residues. V was clipped by 7 bases and J by 12 bases, with 15 bases between them. CDR3 in DNA: TGCAGCGCCGAAGGCAGGGAAACTTTCTTT. Its translation: CSAEGRETFF.

This clonotype was detected ten times or more. V is TRBV19 and J is TRBJ2-6, with TRBD1 identical over 11 bases. Germline V CDR1 and CDR2: LNHDA, SQIVND (reference sequence). The CDR3 is made up of 16 amino acids. V was clipped by 9 bases and J by 4 bases; unmatched bases: 8. This CDR3 reads CASSGQGAHGANVLTF. CDR3 DNA sequence: TGTGCCAGCTCCGGACAGGGGGCGCACGGGGCCAACGTCCTGACTTTC.

This clonotype was observed many times. The rearrangement uses TRBV19 and TRBJ2-7; 13 bases line up with TRBD2. The V gene's germline CDR1 is LNHDA and CDR2 SQIVND (reference sequence). Losses at the gene ends were 6 bases for V and 6 bases for J; bases not matched to a gene: 8. The CDR3 loop spans 15 amino acids. The CDR3 region has the DNA TGTGCCAGTAGATTGGGGACTAGCGGGAACTCCGAGCAGTACTTC. It specifies CASRLGTSGNSEQYF.

The sample holds many counts of this clonotype. V usage is TRBV30 and J usage is TRBJ2-7; D not certain. Germline V gene data show CDR1 as GTSNPN and CDR2 as SVGIG (reference sequence). The CDR3 has 10 residues. V lost 5 bases and J lost 3, with 5 bases in between. The CDR3 sequence is CAWGRYEQYF. In DNA, the CDR3 is TGTGCCTGGGGCCGCTACGAGCAGTACTTC.

V gene TRBV19 combines with J gene TRBJ1-2; D perhaps matches TRBD1 (5 bases). The CDR3 sequence is 12 residues long. Germline CDR1 and CDR2: LNHDA and SQIVND (reference sequence). Trimming shortened V by 8 bases and J by 4 bases, and 11 bases separated the two germline ends. Written as DNA, the CDR3 is TGTGCCAGTCTACAGGTTCCCTATGGCTACACCTTC. This sequence encodes CASLQVPYGYTF.

The chain links TRBV9 to TRBJ1-1; D gene uncertain. The V gene lost 0 bases and the J gene lost 6 bases, with 12 bases spanning the gap. Germline values: CDR1 SGDLS, CDR2 YYNGEE. The CDR3 consists of 14 residues. Written as DNA, the CDR3 is TGTGCCAGCAGCGTAGCTACCTGGGTGGCTGAAGCTTTCTTT. This encodes CASSVATWVAEAFF.

This clonotype was counted ten times or more. V is TRBV7-9 and J is TRBJ2-1, with 11 bases fitting TRBD2. This CDR3 has 16 residues. Germline values: CDR1 SEHNR, CDR2 FQNEAQ (reference sequence). V was pared by 3 bases and J by 8 bases, with 9 bases of the junction left unmatched. The CDR3 DNA reads TGTGCCAGCAGCTTGAAGTTAGCGGGAGGGCCCTATGAGCAGTTCTTC. Translating gives CASSLKLAGGPYEQFF.

The sample holds many counts of this clonotype. The chain carries TRBV4-3 and TRBJ2-6; 7 positions agree with TRBD1. Germline lookup yields CDR1 LGHNA and CDR2 YSLEER. This CDR3 is built from 17 residues. The J segment lost 2 bases and the V segment lost 0 bases, leaving 4 bases of the junction unmatched. The CDR3 loop is CASSQEGDSAGANVLTF. CDR3 in DNA: TGCGCCAGCAGCCAAGAAGGGGACAGCGCTGGGGCCAACGTCCTGACTTTC.

Ten or more counts support this clonotype. The rearrangement links TRBV9 to TRBJ2-3; a weak D match, TRBD2 (6 bases). Between the trimmed V and J ends, which lost 0 bases and 6 bases, there was a span of 11 bases. Germline-derived CDR1 and CDR2 are SGDLS and YYNGEE. This CDR3 is built from 14 residues. In nucleotides, the CDR3 is TGTGCCAGCAGCGTAGCGGGACTGCCGGATACGCAGTATTTT. Its translation is CASSVAGLPDTQYF.

The gene calls are TRBV7-3 and TRBJ1-1, with 7 nucleotides matching TRBD1. Germline CDR1 reads SGHTA; CDR2 reads FQGTGA. This CDR3 contains 15 residues. V lost 1 base and J lost 4; bases outside the gene matches: 6. Here the CDR3 reads CASSLRAAGGTEAFF. CDR3 DNA: TGTGCCAGCAGCTTAAGAGCGGCAGGGGGCACTGAAGCTTTCTTT.

This clonotype has a count of ten or more. The chain has TRBV6-2 or TRBV6-3 and TRBJ2-1; D remains ambiguous. Germline CDR1 MNHEY, CDR2 SVGEGT. V shed 3 bases and J shed 10 bases, with 10 bases lying between them. The CDR3 contains 12 residues. The CDR3 reads CASSYTDGEQFF. The CDR3, as DNA: TGTGCCAGCAGTTATACGGACGGCGAGCAGTTCTTC.

A word on this clonotype: This may come from a read error, since a much larger clone is one base off. The chain combines TRBV12-3 or TRBV12-4 with TRBJ2-4; D call uncertain. The CDR3 contains 14 residues. V dropped 4 bases and J dropped 9 bases, with 16 bases sitting between them. The CDR3 DNA reads as TGTGCCAGCAGTTCCCGGGTCTCAAGTGGCATTCAGTACTTC. Encoded protein: CASSSRVSSGIQYF.

This clonotype has a count of ten or more. The chain combines TRBV23-1 with TRBJ2-2; 12 nucleotides match TRBD2. TRBV23-1 is an open reading frame whose function is uncertain. The CDR3 contains 16 residues. V was clipped by 4 bases and J by 5 bases; unmatched bases: 5. CDR3 loop: CASSPSGRARTGELFF. CDR3 bases: TGCGCCAGCAGTCCTAGCGGGAGGGCCCGTACCGGGGAGCTGTTTTTT.

This clonotype showed up many times. CDR3 region: CASTQRERNNEQFF. The CDR3 region has the DNA TGTGCCAGTACTCAGCGGGAGAGGAACAATGAGCAGTTCTTC. The chain joins TRBV19 to TRBJ2-1, with 8 nucleotides matching TRBD2. The V gene's germline CDR1 is LNHDA and CDR2 SQIVND (reference sequence). V gave up 7 bases and J gave up 5 bases; unmatched junction bases: 7. This CDR3 region has 14 residues. The variable domain in full, completed from reference TRBV19 and TRBJ2-1, reads DGGITQSPKYLFRKEGQNVTLSCEQNLNHDAMYWYRQDPGQGLRLIYYSQIVNDFQKGDIAEGYSVSREKKESFPLTVTSAQKNPTAFYLCASTQRERNNEQFFGPGTRLTVL.

The V gene is TRBV7-3, the J gene TRBJ2-1, with D hard to call. The germline V gene encodes CDR1 SGHTA and CDR2 FQGTGA. V lost 3 bases to trimming and J lost 0 bases, with 9 bases between them. This CDR3 is 15 amino acids long. The CDR3 sequence is CASSFGVSSYNEQFF. The CDR3 DNA is TGTGCCAGCAGCTTCGGCGTTAGCTCCTACAATGAGCAGTTCTTC.

CDR3 nucleotide sequence: TGTGCCAGCAGCCGGGGACTAGCGGGAAACTACGAGCAGTACTTC. Its translation: CASSRGLAGNYEQYF. The chain links TRBV7-8 to TRBJ2-7, with 13 bases that match TRBD2. V dropped 5 bases and J dropped 3; count of bases not matched to a gene: 4. The CDR3 totals 15 residues. The germline gives CDR1 SGHVS, CDR2 FQNEAQ. Filled out from reference TRBV7-8 and TRBJ2-7, the complete variable domain reads GAGVSQSPRYKVAKRGQDVALRCDPISGHVSLFWYQQALGQGPEFLTYFQNEAQLDKSGLPSDRFFAERPEGSVSTLKIQRTQQEDSAVYLCASSRGLAGNYEQYFGPGTRLTVT.

There are many counts of this clonotype. The chain recombines TRBV20-1 with TRBJ2-5, with D uncertain. V shed 0 bases and J shed 4 bases, with 18 bases lying between them. The CDR3 extends over 16 amino acids. CDR1 and CDR2 (germline): DFQATT, SNEGSKA (reference sequence). The chain's CDR3 is CSARDVTESPTETQYF. DNA of the CDR3: TGCAGTGCTAGAGATGTAACGGAGTCCCCGACAGAGACCCAGTACTTC.

The chain combines TRBV20-1 with TRBJ1-1; no clear D. CDR1 is DFQATT, CDR2 SNEGSKA, per germline (reference sequence). Deletions cut 3 bases from V and 6 bases from J, with 23 bases between. The CDR3 is made up of 16 amino acids. CDR3 sequence: CSARSERRKSDAEAFF. CDR3 DNA sequence: TGCAGTGCTAGGAGCGAGAGAAGGAAGAGTGACGCTGAAGCTTTCTTT.

The V call is TRBV29-1, the J call TRBJ1-5; no clear D. V lost 4 bases, J lost 1 base, and 8 bases lay in between. The CDR3 runs to 13 residues. Germline V lookup: CDR1 SQVTM, CDR2 ANQGSEA. CDR3 loop: CSVAGGSNQPQHF. DNA of the CDR3: TGCAGCGTTGCAGGAGGCAGCAATCAGCCCCAGCATTTT.

This chain uses TRBV12-3 or TRBV12-4 with TRBJ2-3; the D gene is possibly TRBD2 (6 bases). The CDR3 spans 16 residues. Trimming removed 4 bases from V and 3 bases from J, with 17 bases in between. The CDR3 coding sequence is TGTGCCAGCAGTTCTCCCGGGAAGGGGAGGACAGATACGCAGTATTTT. As protein: CASSSPGKGRTDTQYF.

There are many counts of this clonotype. The genes are TRBV7-9 and TRBJ1-5; D not certain. Deletions cut 4 bases from V and 6 bases from J, with 16 bases between. Germline CDR1 reads SEHNR; CDR2 reads FQNEAQ (reference sequence). There are 15 residues in the CDR3. CDR3 coding DNA: TGTGCCAGCAGCTCAAGCCAGGAGACGGGTCAGCCCCAGCATTTT. Protein: CASSSSQETGQPQHF.

V gene TRBV7-2 combines with J gene TRBJ2-5, with TRBD2 matching 10 bases. After removal of 5 bases from V and 5 bases from J, the junction contained 8 bases not matched to a gene. CDR3 length: 15 amino acids. Germline V gives CDR1 SGHTA, CDR2 FQGNSA. CDR3 residues: CASSPSSGSWETQYF. CDR3 coding DNA: TGTGCCAGCAGCCCCTCTAGCGGGAGTTGGGAGACCCAGTACTTC. Together with reference TRBV7-2 and TRBJ2-5, the CDR3 gives the full variable domain: GAGVSQSPSNKVTEKGKDVELRCDPISGHTALYWYRQSLGQGLEFLIYFQGNSAPDKSGLPSDRFSAERTGGSVSTLTIQRTQQEDSAVYLCASSPSSGSWETQYFGPGTRLLVL.

This clonotype was picked up a small number of times. One base away lies a much larger clone, so this may be a sequencing read error. The chain couples TRBV11-3 to TRBJ2-5; D not resolved. The CDR3 has 11 residues. Germline loops: CDR1 SGHNT, CDR2 YENEEA. V was pared by 3 bases and J by 7 bases, with 6 bases between. The CDR3, as DNA: TGTGCCAGCAGCTTCAAAGGGACCCAGTACTTC. Translated: CASSFKGTQYF.

The genes are TRBV20-1 and TRBJ2-1, with unresolved D. Deletions cut 7 bases from V and 0 bases from J, with 7 bases between. CDR1 is DFQATT and CDR2 is SNEGSKA in the germline V gene (reference sequence). The CDR3 length is 12 residues. The CDR3 sequence is CSGISSYNEQFF. DNA for the CDR3: TGCAGTGGCATAAGCTCCTACAATGAGCAGTTCTTC.

With respect to this clonotype: This may be a read error: a much more frequent sequence differs by one nucleotide. The chain joins TRBV20-1 to TRBJ2-4, with 10 nucleotides matching TRBD2. The J call may be in error: the DNA end matches TRBJ2-3 better. This CDR3 has 14 amino acids. Germline V CDR1 and CDR2: DFQATT, SNEGSKA (reference sequence). CDR3 nucleotides: TGCAGTGCTATTAATCGCCTAGCGGGAGATATGCAGTATTTT. As protein: CSAINRLAGDMQYF.